A selection of T cell receptor beta chains follows, all from one sample in a study of blood T cell repertoires in COVID-19. Only in-frame clones appear in the TCRdb table, and some are missing; sequencing was by immunoSEQ multiplex PCR. The table records about 190,000 clones, 75% to 85% of them present only once. The source material was PBMCs or T cells enriched from blood (not recorded which). The receptors come from a woman in her forties or fifties with acute COVID-19. Both conserved end residues are part of each CDR3. Fields, in order: CDR3 length, V gene, clone size, J gene, D gene, CDR3 protein, CDR3 DNA. A D gene is named only where the DNA matches it firmly. The listing skips clone size in some rows; elsewhere it reads once, few, many or a size class.

>14|TRBV6-5|.|TRBJ1-1|.
CASNNRGSDTEAFF
TGTGCCAGCAACAACCGGGGTTCGGACACTGAAGCTTTCTTT
>16|TRBV5-5|.|TRBJ1-5|.
CASSLFGGYSNQPQHF
TGTGCCAGCAGCTTGTTCGGGGGATATAGCAATCAGCCCCAGCATTTT
>15|TRBV6-5|.|TRBJ2-3|TRBD2
CASRLRGGSTDTQYF
TGTGCCAGCAGATTACGGGGGGGGAGCACAGATACGCAGTATTTT
>15|TRBV7-8|.|TRBJ2-1|TRBD2
CASSLGLAGGNEQFF
TGTGCCAGCAGCTTAGGGTTAGCGGGGGGCAATGAGCAGTTCTTC
>19|TRBV27|.|TRBJ2-5|.
CASSLRTPHRGGLGETQYF
TGTGCCAGCAGTTTAAGGACACCGCACAGGGGGGGTCTAGGAGAGACCCAGTACTTC
>16|TRBV6-6|few|TRBJ1-5|.
CASSYSASGGNQPQHF
TGTGCCAGCAGTTACTCGGCCTCGGGGGGGAATCAGCCCCAGCATTTT
>13|TRBV5-1|few|TRBJ2-5|TRBD1
CASSPGQGETQYF
TGCGCCAGCAGCCCCGGACAGGGGGAGACCCAGTACTTC
>19|TRBV7-2|.|TRBJ2-6|TRBD2
CASSPRGVPTSSGANVLTF
TGTGCCAGCAGCCCACGGGGGGTTCCGACTAGCTCTGGGGCCAACGTCCTGACTTTC
>15|TRBV6-5|.|TRBJ2-5|.
CASSYGGGGPKTQYF
TGTGCCAGCAGTTACGGAGGGGGGGGGCCAAAGACCCAGTACTTC
>16|TRBV19|.|TRBJ1-5|.
CASSIGQTQKNQPQHF
TGTGCCAGTAGTATCGGACAGACTCAGAAAAATCAGCCCCAGCATTTT
>14|TRBV28|few|TRBJ1-5|.
CASSLTGGNQPQHF
TGTGCCAGCAGTCTGACAGGAGGCAATCAGCCCCAGCATTTT
>15|TRBV5-5|.|TRBJ2-5|TRBD1
CASRWDRGEKETQYF
TGTGCCAGCAGATGGGACAGGGGCGAGAAAGAGACCCAGTACTTC
>17|TRBV6-1|few|TRBJ1-5|TRBD1
CASSAWDRGGQGSPQHF
TGTGCCAGCAGTGCCTGGGACAGGGGGGGACAAGGTTCACCCCAGCATTTT
>14|TRBV2|.|TRBJ1-4|.
CASSEHSNNEKLFF
TGTGCCAGCAGTGAACACAGCAATAATGAAAAACTGTTTTTT
>13|TRBV30|.|TRBJ1-5|.
CAWSLRGNQPQHF
TGTGCCTGGAGCCTTCGAGGGAATCAGCCCCAGCATTTT
>14|TRBV18|.|TRBJ2-3|.
CASSGTVSTDTQYF
TGTGCCAGCTCCGGGACTGTTAGCACAGATACGCAGTATTTT
>14|TRBV7-9|.|TRBJ2-5|.
CASSLVTPSKTQYF
TGTGCCAGCAGCTTAGTCACCCCGTCTAAGACCCAGTACTTC
>17|TRBV30|.|TRBJ1-3|TRBD1
CAWGREGQANSGNTIYF
TGTGCCTGGGGCCGAGAGGGACAGGCAAACTCTGGAAACACCATATATTTT
>18|TRBV7-6|.|TRBJ2-2|TRBD2
CASSLLAGGPRNTGELFF
TGTGCCAGCAGCCTCCTAGCGGGGGGGCCTAGGAACACCGGGGAGCTGTTTTTT
>15|TRBV18|.|TRBJ2-1|.
CASSPLAPLVGEQFF
TGTGCCAGCTCACCTCTCGCACCCCTAGTGGGTGAGCAGTTCTTC
>14|TRBV5-5|.|TRBJ1-1|.
CASSLAGEGTEAFF
TGTGCCAGCAGCTTGGCGGGAGAAGGGACTGAAGCTTTCTTT
>18|TRBV5-4|.|TRBJ2-3|TRBD2
CASSFPPLAGGSGDTQYF
TGTGCCAGCAGCTTCCCCCCATTAGCGGGGGGTTCGGGAGATACGCAGTATTTT
>15|TRBV7-9|.|TRBJ2-2|TRBD1
CASSQQGTSAGELFF
TGTGCCAGCAGTCAACAGGGGACCTCCGCCGGGGAGCTGTTTTTT
>15|TRBV7-9|.|TRBJ2-5|TRBD2
CASSSPTSGQETQYF
TGTGCCAGCAGCTCCCCGACTAGCGGACAAGAGACCCAGTACTTC
>12|TRBV7-8|.|TRBJ1-5|.
CASSLVEEPQHF
TGTGCCAGCAGCTTAGTAGAGGAGCCCCAGCATTTT
>14|TRBV6-5|.|TRBJ1-1|TRBD1
CASSYWGQGGEAFF
TGTGCCAGCAGTTACTGGGGTCAGGGGGGAGAAGCTTTCTTT
>16|TRBV12-5|.|TRBJ2-1|TRBD2
CASGLASGGSYNEQFF
TGTGCTAGTGGTTTGGCTAGCGGGGGCTCCTACAATGAGCAGTTCTTC
>13|TRBV19|.|TRBJ1-5|TRBD1
CASTRQGGQPQHF
TGTGCCAGTACCCGACAGGGGGGTCAGCCCCAGCATTTT
>15|TRBV10-1|.|TRBJ1-2|TRBD1
CASSESLGTGYGYTF
TGCGCCAGCAGTGAGTCGCTGGGGACAGGGTATGGCTACACCTTC
>15|TRBV27|.|TRBJ2-4|.
CASSLFAGLSNIQYF
TGTGCCAGCAGTTTATTCGCCGGGTTAAGTAACATTCAGTACTTC
>11|TRBV29-1|.|TRBJ2-1|TRBD1
CSVHRGGEQFF
TGCAGCGTCCACAGGGGTGGTGAGCAGTTCTTC
>14|TRBV10-3|many|TRBJ1-6|.
CASGNSSYNSPLHF
TGTGCCTCCGGAAACAGCTCCTATAATTCACCCCTCCACTTT
>13|TRBV14|.|TRBJ1-5|.
CASSQGRERPQHF
TGTGCCAGCAGCCAGGGGAGGGAACGACCCCAGCATTTT
>13|TRBV19|.|TRBJ1-1|TRBD1
CASIPTGLTEAFF
TGTGCCAGTATCCCGACAGGGCTCACTGAAGCTTTCTTT